The clone carrying this TCR beta chain was seen only once. This sample was included in a study of blood T cell repertoires in COVID-19. Study in general: The United States, Italy and Spain provided the acute and convalescent COVID-19 samples. PBMCs, B-cell-depleted T cells, or T cells were the source of the cDNA or gDNA that made up the material.

The CDR3 covers 15 residues. The V segment lost 5 bases and the J segment 8 bases; nucleotides outside the gene matches: 11. The V gene's germline CDR1 is SGHRS and CDR2 YFSETQ. How the authors handled the data: Amplification from reference gene primers served as the basis for estimated nucleated cell counts. Measured with immunoSEQ multiplex PCR; TCRdb has only the in-frame clones, and not every one. V, J and clone size are those of that table, while D and trimming were read from the DNA. The sample holds under 85,000 clones, almost 85% seen once. The chain carries TRBV5-1 and TRBJ2-1; 9 nucleotides agree with TRBD1. This sequence was found in a human donor in a cohort sampled during active COVID-19. Sequenced: peripheral blood. CDR3 sequence (DNA): TGCGCCAGCAGTTTTACAGGGGGCGTAGGGGATGAGCAGTTCTTC. It yields the protein CASSFTGGVGDEQFF.